What follows describes a single TCR beta chain. Using a J-beta primer mix together with a sample-barcoded 5' primer, a second PCR was run for about 6 to 12 cycles. One entry per CDR3 protein results from TCRdb running MiXCR on the 5' RACE reads. The sample includes about 1.6 million distinct CDR3 sequences, about 35% of them seen just once. This sample was taken from a study of blood T cells in healthy people across ages. The clonotype was recovered from a woman in her thirties in good health. The sample taken for sequencing was blood.

The CDR3 loop is CASTPSGGPSYEQYF. In DNA form, the CDR3 reads TGTGCCAGCACCCCTAGCGGGGGACCCTCCTACGAGCAGTACTTC. This chain connects TRBV28 to TRBJ2-7; 10 bases match TRBD2. CDR1 is MDHEN, CDR2 SYDVKM, per germline. V trimming: 7 bases; J trimming: 0 bases; junction bases outside the gene matches: 6. The CDR3 is 15 residues long.